Included here is one T cell receptor (beta chain) sequence, with context. This sample is drawn from a study of vaccination and CD4 T cells after COVID-19. Turning to the study itself: Nasal swab PCR had shown SARS-CoV-2 positivity in the convalescent patients (about 10 mild cases, one severe case). Six males and four females, two of them Hispanic, were enrolled as convalescents. Samples taken post-COVID came a median roughly 13 weeks after diagnosis, ranging from 35 to 161.

TCRdb re-called the PCR reads with MiXCR, one entry per CDR3 protein. The sample yields fewer than 25,000 distinct CDR3 sequences, 51% seen once. The V end was cut by 4 bases, the J end by 4 bases, with 10 bases between. Germline V gene data show CDR1 as MNHEY and CDR2 as SMNVEV (reference sequence). The CDR3 totals 14 residues. Source: CD4+ T cells from blood, taken before SARS-CoV-2 vaccination. The rearrangement links TRBV27 to TRBJ2-2; perhaps TRBD2 as D (6 bases). This TCR was sampled from a human donor who had recovered from COVID-19. As DNA, the CDR3 is TGTGCCAGCAGTTCTGCGGGATTCACCGGGGAGCTGTTTTTT. As protein: CASSSAGFTGELFF.